The entry below gives a single T cell receptor beta chain sequence along with its context. Its target is unknown. This record belongs to a study of beta chain features in type 1 diabetes. Study at large: Cell yields, gender and age were similar in healthy donors and patients.

Expressed TCRB transcripts got sequenced, as all isolated RNA was reverse transcribed. Assay used: immunoSEQ multiplex PCR; TCRdb lists only in-frame clones, some missing. The sample contains approximately 250,000 clones, 14% of which appear only once. Findings and caveats of the study: For patients and controls alike, PCR might favor shorter templates to the same degree. When VDJ junctions were examined, type 1 diabetes patients showed fewer insertions and more deletions.

The receptor was isolated from a woman in her thirties or forties in good health. Sequencing used naive CD4+ T cells from blood.

CDR3 in amino acids: CASSQERDTSSTDTQYF. In nucleotides, the CDR3 is TGCGCCAGCAGCCAAGAGCGGGATACTTCTAGCACAGATACGCAGTATTTT. This chain connects TRBV4-1 to TRBJ2-3; possibly TRBD2 for D (6 bases). The V gene's germline CDR1 is MGHRA and CDR2 YSYEKL. The CDR3 is made up of 17 amino acids. Between the trimmed V and J ends, which lost 0 bases and 0 bases, there was a span of 13 bases.